The 14 T cell receptor beta chains listed next were all sequenced from one sample in a study of blood T cell repertoires in COVID-19. TCRdb keeps only in-frame clones here, not all; method: immunoSEQ multiplex PCR. This sample has just over 300,000 clones, with about nine tenths found just once. Sequencing input: PBMCs or T cells enriched from blood (not recorded which). These receptors were taken from a man under 40 who had recovered from COVID-19.

The V call is TRBV18, the J call TRBJ1-6, with D uncertain. The CDR3 length is 15 residues. V dropped 0 bases and J dropped 9 bases, with 12 bases sitting between them. Germline-derived CDR1 and CDR2 are KGHSH and LQKENI. The CDR3, as DNA: TGTGCCAGCTCACCACCGCCCCAGGAGGGTTCACCCCTCCACTTT. Its translation is CASSPPPQEGSPLHF.

A single count supports this clone. This chain links TRBV11-1 with TRBJ2-7; 9 nucleotides line up with TRBD1. V was clipped by 4 bases and J by 3 bases; unmatched bases: 7. The CDR3 length is 15 residues. CDR1 SGHAT and CDR2 FQDESV come from the germline V gene (reference sequence). CDR3 loop: CASSSRQGVIYEQYF. CDR3 sequence (DNA): TGTGCCAGCAGCTCAAGACAGGGGGTAATCTACGAGCAGTACTTC.

The rearrangement links TRBV6-5 to TRBJ2-7; TRBD2 matches 12 bases. The germline CDR1 and CDR2 sequences are MNHEY and SVGAGI. J was trimmed by 5 bases and V by 7 bases; bases with no gene match: 9. CDR3 length: 15 amino acids. The CDR3 DNA follows: TGTGCCAGCACCTTACTAGCGGGAGGATCTAACGAGCAGTACTTC. This translates into CASTLLAGGSNEQYF.

V is TRBV15 and J is TRBJ1-2; 7 bases match TRBD1. Germline values: CDR1 LNHNV, CDR2 YYDKDF (reference sequence). The CDR3 contains 15 residues. V trimming: 5 bases; J trimming: 6 bases; junction bases outside the gene matches: 12. The CDR3 loop is CATSSLAGGRDGYTF. Here the CDR3 DNA reads TGTGCCACCAGCTCCCTAGCAGGGGGAAGAGATGGCTACACCTTC.

The chain links TRBV28 to TRBJ1-2; D remains ambiguous. This CDR3 has 15 amino acids. Deletions cut 1 base from V and 1 base from J, with 10 bases between. CDR1 is MDHEN, CDR2 SYDVKM, per germline. CDR3 DNA sequence: TGTGCCAGCAGTTTATCAACAGTGAATAACTATGGCTACACCTTC. Translated: CASSLSTVNNYGYTF.

The rearrangement uses TRBV3-1 (or the pseudogene TRBV3-2) and TRBJ1-3; D is undetermined. The germline V gene has CDR1 LGHDT and CDR2 YNNKEL (reference sequence). This CDR3 region has 16 residues. V lost 4 bases and J 3 bases, leaving 16 bases between the germline ends. This chain's CDR3 is CASSRSDIRDGNTIYF. In DNA form, the CDR3 reads TGTGCCAGCAGCCGGTCCGACATCAGAGATGGAAACACCATATATTTT.

CDR3 sequence reads: CASGKTGGTYEQYF. CDR3 DNA sequence: TGCGCCAGCGGAAAGACAGGGGGTACCTACGAGCAGTACTTC. The chain combines TRBV10-2 with TRBJ2-7; 9 nucleotides line up with TRBD1. V shed 8 bases and J 2 bases; nucleotides not matched to a gene: 7. The CDR3 length is 14 residues. Germline V gene lookup returns CDR1 WSHSY and CDR2 SAAADI.

This clone was detected only a few times. The J gene is TRBJ1-6, the V gene TRBV7-8; 7 positions agree with TRBD1. V was clipped by 3 bases and J by 5 bases; unmatched bases: 7. CDR3 length equals 16 residues. Germline V lookup: CDR1 SGHVS, CDR2 FQNEAQ. The CDR3 DNA is TGTGCCAGCAGCTTGGCTGGGGACAGCGATAATTCACCCCTCCACTTT. This gives the protein CASSLAGDSDNSPLHF.

CDR3 in DNA: TGTGCCTGGGCGGACGGGATCTATGGCTACACCTTC. Translating gives CAWADGIYGYTF. The V and J genes are TRBV30 and TRBJ1-2; no clear D gene. Germline V gene sequence: CDR1 GTSNPN, CDR2 SVGIG (reference sequence). The CDR3 is 12 amino acids. V shed 5 bases and J shed 4 bases, with 11 bases lying between them.

The CDR3 loop reads CASSQDPGVWTEAFF. The CDR3 DNA reads TGCGCCAGCAGCCAAGACCCCGGGGTGTGGACTGAAGCTTTCTTT. This chain joins TRBV4-1 and TRBJ1-1; no clear D gene. The germline V and J ends were trimmed by 0 bases and 5 bases, with 13 bases remaining between them. The germline gives CDR1 MGHRA, CDR2 YSYEKL. This CDR3 contains 15 residues.

This clone was seen just once. The CDR3 sequence: CASSLRPSGFSGNTIYF. The CDR3 bases are TGTGCCAGCAGCTTAAGGCCCTCGGGGTTCTCTGGAAACACCATATATTTT. The V and J genes are TRBV5-6 and TRBJ1-3; no reliable D call. The germline CDR1 and CDR2 sequences are SGHDT and YYEEEE. The V end lost 2 bases, the J end lost 0 bases, and 15 bases lay between the germline ends. The CDR3 is 17 amino acids. The whole variable domain, remainder taken from reference TRBV5-6 and TRBJ1-3, is DAGVTQSPTHLIKTRGQQVTLRCSPKSGHDTVSWYQQALGQGPQFIFQYYEEEERQRGNFPDRFSGHQFPNYSSELNVNALLLGDSALYLCASSLRPSGFSGNTIYFGEGSWLTVV.

The chain joins TRBV13 to TRBJ2-6; 7 bases agree with TRBD2. The V and J ends lost 1 base and 3 bases, in that order; junction bases with no gene match: 6. The CDR3 is 17 residues long. Per germline, CDR1 PRHDT and CDR2 FYEKMQ (reference sequence). CDR3 in amino acids: CASSLVASSGGANVLTF. The CDR3 DNA reads TGTGCCAGCAGCTTAGTTGCCTCTAGCGGTGGGGCCAACGTCCTGACTTTC.

The chain employs TRBV7-9 and TRBJ1-2; 8 bases agree with TRBD1. The V gene end was trimmed by 4 bases and the J gene end by 7 bases; junction bases not matched to a gene: 8. CDR3 length equals 14 residues. In germline, CDR1 is SEHNR, CDR2 FQNEAQ (reference sequence). The DNA for the CDR3 is TGTGCCAGCAGCTCTTCCTGGACAGGGCCTGGCTACACCTTC. It encodes CASSSSWTGPGYTF.

The rearrangement joins TRBV11-2 to TRBJ2-5, with 7 bases identical to TRBD2. This CDR3 has 14 residues. Per germline, CDR1 SGHAT and CDR2 FQNNGV. With 1 base clipped from V and 5 bases from J, the junction kept 4 bases outside the gene matches. The CDR3 DNA reads as TGTGCCAGCAGCTTAGCGGGGGGTCTGGAGACCCAGTACTTC. This translates into CASSLAGGLETQYF.